Following are 19 T cell receptor beta chains from one sample sequenced in a study of blood T cell repertoires in COVID-19. Sequenced by immunoSEQ multiplex PCR; TCRdb stores in-frame clones only, minus some. The sample records roughly 45,000 clones, more than 75% being singletons. The specimen was peripheral blood. The receptor set was obtained from a man aged 70-80 years with active COVID-19.

V gene TRBV7-3 combines with J gene TRBJ2-1; 15 bases align to TRBD2. The V segment lost 2 bases and the J segment 0 bases; nucleotides outside the gene matches: 5. CDR1 is SGHTA and CDR2 is FQGTGA in the germline V gene. There are 19 residues in the CDR3. The CDR3 DNA follows: TGTGCCAGCAGCTTAGTAGGGACTAGCGGGGGGAGCTCCTACAATGAGCAGTTCTTC. Translating gives CASSLVGTSGGSSYNEQFF.

The chain joins TRBV6-1 to TRBJ2-7; tentatively, D is TRBD1 (5 bases). Per germline, CDR1 MNHNS and CDR2 SASEGT. The CDR3 spans 15 residues. Between the trimmed V and J ends, which lost 1 base and 3 bases, there was a span of 13 bases. The CDR3 region is CASSEELWQGYEQYF. The CDR3 DNA reads as TGTGCCAGCAGTGAAGAATTATGGCAGGGCTACGAGCAGTACTTC.

V gene TRBV14 combines with J gene TRBJ2-1; 10 bases are a match to TRBD2. CDR1 is SGHDN and CDR2 is FVKESK in the germline V gene. The trim removed 3 bases at V and 10 bases at J, leaving 12 bases unmatched. The CDR3 loop spans 16 amino acids. CDR3 loop: CASSQAKAGGPWEQFF. The CDR3 coding sequence is TGTGCCAGCAGCCAGGCGAAAGCGGGGGGGCCATGGGAGCAGTTCTTC. Looking up the rest from reference TRBV14 and TRBJ2-1 gives the full variable domain: EAGVTQFPSHSVIEKGQTVTLRCDPISGHDNLYWYRRVMGKEIKFLLHFVKESKQDESGMPNNRFLAERTGGTYSTLKVQPAELEDSGVYFCASSQAKAGGPWEQFFGPGTRLTVL.

J is TRBJ2-7 and V is TRBV27, with D maybe TRBD2 (5 bases). CDR3 length: 14 amino acids. Trimming took 2 bases from V and 2 from J, leaving 10 bases between them. The germline V gene encodes CDR1 MNHEY and CDR2 SMNVEV (reference sequence). The CDR3 loop reads CASSLRGQTYEQYF. In DNA, the CDR3 is TGTGCCAGCAGTTTACGAGGGCAGACCTACGAGCAGTACTTC.

The chain combines TRBV28 with TRBJ2-3; perhaps TRBD1 as D (6 bases). This CDR3 is built from 16 residues. Germline CDR1 and CDR2: MDHEN and SYDVKM. With 3 bases removed from V and 3 bases from J, the gap between germline ends came to 16 bases. The CDR3 sequence: CASSFPGTSLTDTQYF. DNA for the CDR3: TGTGCCAGCAGTTTTCCAGGGACAAGTCTTACAGATACGCAGTATTTT.

The chain uses TRBV5-1 and TRBJ2-1, with a tentative D call TRBD1 (6 bases). Looked up from germline, CDR1 is SGHRS and CDR2 is YFSETQ. V was pared by 2 bases and J by 9 bases, with 18 bases between. CDR3 size: 15 residues. The CDR3 spells CASSFPGDRGGEQFF. In DNA form, the CDR3 reads TGCGCCAGCAGCTTTCCAGGGGATAGGGGCGGTGAGCAGTTCTTC.

The chain has TRBV12-3 or TRBV12-4 and TRBJ2-2; D gene unclear. Trimming left V 7 bases short and J 1 base short, with 7 bases between. This CDR3 contains 13 residues. The CDR3 region has the DNA TGTGCCAGCACCCTAAGGAACACCGGGGAGCTGTTTTTT. Its translation is CASTLRNTGELFF.

The genes are TRBV10-3 and TRBJ2-7, with D perhaps matching TRBD1 (7 bases). With 3 bases removed from V and 7 bases from J, the gap between germline ends came to 16 bases. The CDR3 runs to 14 residues. In germline, CDR1 is ENHRY, CDR2 SYGVKD. The CDR3: CAISDSGGPREQYF. The CDR3, as DNA: TGTGCCATCAGTGACTCAGGGGGGCCCCGGGAGCAGTACTTC.

V usage is TRBV28 and J usage is TRBJ2-5; D may be TRBD2 (5 bases). This CDR3 is built from 13 residues. Germline V lookup: CDR1 MDHEN, CDR2 SYDVKM. V was trimmed by 7 bases and J by 1 base, leaving 10 bases between them. The DNA of the CDR3 is TGTGCCAGCACCCTCCGGGGCCAAGAGACCCAGTACTTC. It specifies CASTLRGQETQYF. Full variable domain (remainder filled in from reference TRBV28 and TRBJ2-5): DVKVTQSSRYLVKRTGEKVFLECVQDMDHENMFWYRQDPGLGLRLIYFSYDVKMKEKGDIPEGYSVSREKKERFSLILESASTNQTSMYLCASTLRGQETQYFGPGTRLLVL.

This rearrangement joins TRBV18 to TRBJ2-2, with 12 nucleotides matching TRBD2. The germline gives CDR1 KGHSH, CDR2 LQKENI. V shed 3 bases, J shed 2 bases, and the junction held 1 base outside the gene matches. There are 16 residues in the CDR3. Here the CDR3 reads CASSPTSGGNTGELFF. The CDR3 DNA reads TGTGCCAGCTCACCGACTAGCGGGGGAAACACCGGGGAGCTGTTTTTT.

The chain couples TRBV4-3 to TRBJ1-6, with D perhaps TRBD1 (5 bases). The germline V gene has CDR1 LGHNA and CDR2 YSLEER. The CDR3 has 17 residues. Trimming left V 1 base short and J 2 bases short, with 12 bases between. The CDR3 DNA reads as TGCGCCAGCAGCCAAGGACGTGGACATCCCTATAATTCACCCCTCCACTTT. Its translation: CASSQGRGHPYNSPLHF.

The gene calls are TRBV18 and TRBJ2-5; D perhaps matches TRBD2 (6 bases). The V and J ends lost 2 bases and 0 bases respectively, with 10 bases between them. Germline values: CDR1 KGHSH, CDR2 LQKENI. This CDR3 region has 15 residues. The CDR3 DNA reads as TGTGCCAGCTCACCAACCCTAGCGAACCAAGAGACCCAGTACTTC. This translates into CASSPTLANQETQYF.

V and J are TRBV11-2 and TRBJ2-3; D perhaps matches TRBD2 (5 bases). The germline V gene has CDR1 SGHAT and CDR2 FQNNGV. V was cut by 3 bases and J by 0 bases, with 13 bases left in between. The length of the CDR3 is 16 residues. DNA for the CDR3: TGTGCCAGCAGCTTTATACTAGGCTCTAGCACAGATACGCAGTATTTT. It specifies CASSFILGSSTDTQYF.

The rearrangement links TRBV18 to TRBJ2-7; 9 bases align to TRBD1. CDR1 is KGHSH and CDR2 is LQKENI in the germline V gene. Trimming removed 8 bases from V and 6 bases from J; junction bases left unmatched: 8. The CDR3 contains 13 residues. The CDR3 region is CASAPGQGSEQYF. DNA for the CDR3: TGTGCCAGCGCGCCGGGACAGGGAAGCGAGCAGTACTTC.

This clone was picked up a small number of times. The chain joins TRBV21-1 to TRBJ2-1; whether TRBD2, the table's D call, matches the DNA was not checked. TRBV21-1 is marked as a pseudogene. The CDR3 is made up of 17 amino acids. This CDR3 reads CASSKGDGSPEVDEQFF. Here the CDR3 DNA reads TGTGCCAGCAGCAAAGGTGACGGCAGCCCGGAGGTGGATGAGCAGTTCTTC.

V is TRBV2 and J is TRBJ2-7, with 8 bases lining up with TRBD2. Germline lookup yields CDR1 SNHLY and CDR2 FYNNEI. There are 14 residues in the CDR3. The J segment lost 2 bases and the V segment lost 5 bases, leaving 5 bases of the junction unmatched. CDR3 sequence reads: CASSRLANPYEQYF. DNA for the CDR3: TGTGCCAGCAGTAGACTAGCGAATCCCTACGAGCAGTACTTC.

The chain couples TRBV18 to TRBJ1-1; TRBD1 might be the D (6 bases). The CDR3 length is 15 residues. Deletions cut 5 bases from V and 1 base from J, with 14 bases between. The germline gives CDR1 KGHSH, CDR2 LQKENI. The CDR3 sequence: CASSFAGAKNTEAFF. CDR3 sequence (DNA): TGTGCCAGCTCATTTGCAGGGGCCAAGAACACTGAAGCTTTCTTT.

This sequence joins TRBV6-6 and TRBJ2-5, with 9 bases that match TRBD1. This CDR3 has 14 residues. CDR1 and CDR2 from the germline V gene are MNHNY and SVGAGI (reference sequence). J lost 4 bases, V lost 2 bases, and 2 bases had no gene match. The DNA for the CDR3 is TGTGCCAGCAGTTACGACAGGGGGGTAGAGACCCAGTACTTC. Translated: CASSYDRGVETQYF.

The chain has TRBV5-6 and TRBJ1-4; no clear D gene. The CDR3 extends over 13 amino acids. Germline loops: CDR1 SGHDT, CDR2 YYEEEE. V lost 0 bases, J lost 10 bases, and 10 bases lay in between. CDR3 bases: TGTGCCAGCAGCTTGGGTCCGGGAGGAAAACTGTTTTTT. It yields the protein CASSLGPGGKLFF.